The rows below give T cell receptor beta chains drawn from one sample of a study of memory CD4+ T cells and cytomegalovirus serostatus. Clones were sequenced by immunoSEQ multiplex PCR, and TCRdb holds only the in-frame ones, with some missing. The data contain under 75,000 clones, over 60% of them singletons. The material sequenced was memory CD4+ T cells from blood. Receptor source: an adult in good health and CMV-seronegative. Some clones in this sample may be carry-over from other donors' samples. CDR3s include the opening cysteine and the closing phenylalanine or tryptophan. D genes are given only for firm matches. Not all rows give a size; the values are once, few, many and, for expanded clones, a class.

D: TRBD2
size: -
J: TRBJ2-1
V: TRBV10-1
DNA: TGCGCCAGCACTAGCGGCTCCTACAATGAGCAGTTCTTC
CDR3: CASTSGSYNEQFF

D: -
size: -
J: TRBJ2-1
V: TRBV18
DNA: TGTGCCAGCTCACCGCGCAACAGGGTCGGCTCCTACAATGAGCAGTTCTTC
CDR3: CASSPRNRVGSYNEQFF

D: TRBD1
size: -
J: TRBJ1-2
V: TRBV30
DNA: TGTGCCTGGAGTCGGGACAGACCCTATGGCTACACCTTC
CDR3: CAWSRDRPYGYTF

D: -
size: -
J: TRBJ2-3
V: TRBV29-1
DNA: TGCAGCGTTCTTCCCAGGGGTCTCACAGATACGCAGTATTTT
CDR3: CSVLPRGLTDTQYF

D: -
size: -
J: TRBJ1-2
V: TRBV6-6
DNA: TGTGCCACCCAAGTCATGGGGAACTATGGCTACACCTTC
CDR3: CATQVMGNYGYTF

D: -
size: -
J: TRBJ2-7
V: TRBV4-1
DNA: TGCGCCAGCAGCCAAGATCGATTGACTCGCGGCGAGCAGTACTTC
CDR3: CASSQDRLTRGEQYF

D: -
size: -
J: TRBJ1-2
V: TRBV5-6
DNA: TGTGCCAGCAGCGGAGGGCTGACAGAGGAGTATGGCTACACCTTC
CDR3: CASSGGLTEEYGYTF

D: -
size: -
J: TRBJ2-7
V: TRBV10-2
DNA: TGCGCCAGCTTGCGGGCAGGGTCCAGGGCCTACGAGCAGTACTTC
CDR3: CASLRAGSRAYEQYF

D: -
size: once
J: TRBJ2-4
V: TRBV19
DNA: TGTGCCAGTAGTGTCTCCCCAATTAGTTTAGCCAAAAACATTCAGTACTTC
CDR3: CASSVSPISLAKNIQYF

D: TRBD2
size: once
J: TRBJ2-2
V: TRBV10-1
DNA: TGCGCCAGCCATAGCGGGAAAAGCGCCGGGGAGCTGTTTTTT
CDR3: CASHSGKSAGELFF

D: -
size: -
J: TRBJ2-3
V: TRBV30
DNA: TGTGCCTGGAGTGTAACCGGGGGTACGCAGTATTTT
CDR3: CAWSVTGGTQYF

D: TRBD2
size: -
J: TRBJ2-3
V: TRBV7-2
DNA: TGTGCCAGCAGCCTATCCCCGGGACTAGCGTCAGATACGCAGTATTTT
CDR3: CASSLSPGLASDTQYF

D: -
size: -
J: TRBJ1-1
V: TRBV28
DNA: TGTGCCAGCAGTACGCCCTGGCGGGTGAACACTGAAGCTTTCTTT
CDR3: CASSTPWRVNTEAFF

D: -
size: -
J: TRBJ1-2
V: TRBV30
DNA: TGTGCCTGGAATCCGGACAGCTATGGCTACACCTTC
CDR3: CAWNPDSYGYTF

D: -
size: once
J: TRBJ1-4
V: TRBV21-1
DNA: TGTGCCAGCAGCCCCCAGGGACAGGGTAATGAAAAACTGTTTTTT
CDR3: CASSPQGQGNEKLFF

D: TRBD2
size: -
J: TRBJ2-1
V: TRBV5-5
DNA: TGTGCCAGCAGCCACTTGGCAGGCGGGAGGGCCAATGAGCAGTTCTTC
CDR3: CASSHLAGGRANEQFF

D: -
size: -
J: TRBJ2-7
V: TRBV11-2
DNA: TGTGCCAGCAGCTTAAGCCGTTACGAGCAGTACTTC
CDR3: CASSLSRYEQYF

D: TRBD1
size: -
J: TRBJ1-6
V: TRBV30
DNA: TGTGCCTGGAGTGCCGGGACAGGGGTTTCACCCCTCCACTTT
CDR3: CAWSAGTGVSPLHF

D: -
size: -
J: TRBJ1-1
V: TRBV7-3
DNA: TGTGCCAGCAGCTTAACAGGGGGGGACACTGAAGCTTTCTTT
CDR3: CASSLTGGDTEAFF

D: -
size: -
J: TRBJ1-3
V: TRBV11-2
DNA: TGTGCCAGCAGCCCCTCTTATCGAGGGGAGCATGGAAACACCATATATTTT
CDR3: CASSPSYRGEHGNTIYF

D: TRBD1
size: few
J: TRBJ1-1
V: TRBV5-6
DNA: TGTGCCAGCAGCACCACAGGGGCTGGAAGGTCTGAAGCTTTCTTT
CDR3: CASSTTGAGRSEAFF

D: -
size: few
J: TRBJ1-5
V: TRBV7-9
DNA: TGTGCCAGCAGCCTCGGACAATTCCCTACCCAAAATCAGCCCCAGCATTTT
CDR3: CASSLGQFPTQNQPQHF

D: -
size: -
J: TRBJ2-7
V: TRBV15
DNA: TGTGCCACCAGCAACCCCCGGGACTCTTATAACTACGAGCAGTACTTC
CDR3: CATSNPRDSYNYEQYF

D: TRBD1
size: few
J: TRBJ1-1
V: TRBV28
DNA: TGTGCCAGCAGTTTTGGGGGATCAGGGGGCAAGGAAGCTTTCTTT
CDR3: CASSFGGSGGKEAFF

D: -
size: few
J: TRBJ2-5
V: TRBV2
DNA: TGTGCCAGCAGTGATGGGGGGAGACAGACCGACACCGAACGGACCCAGTACTTC
CDR3: CASSDGGRQTDTERTQYF

D: TRBD1
size: -
J: TRBJ2-7
V: TRBV28
DNA: TGTGCCAGCAGGATAGGACAGGGGGCTTACGAGCAGTACTTC
CDR3: CASRIGQGAYEQYF

D: -
size: once
J: TRBJ1-1
V: TRBV5-1
DNA: TGCGCCAGCAGGACCCTTATAAAGAACACTGAAGCTTTCTTT
CDR3: CASRTLIKNTEAFF

D: -
size: -
J: TRBJ2-1
V: TRBV30
DNA: TGTGCCCGCGGCTCCTACAATGAGCAGTTCTTC
CDR3: CARGSYNEQFF

D: -
size: few
J: TRBJ2-4
V: TRBV18
DNA: TGTGCCAGCTCACCACGTGCGGGGGCCGGAAACATTCAGTACTTC
CDR3: CASSPRAGAGNIQYF

D: TRBD1
size: -
J: TRBJ2-2
V: TRBV30
DNA: TGTGCCTGGAGTAGCGGATTCGGGGGACAGGGAGAGCTGTTTTTT
CDR3: CAWSSGFGGQGELFF

D: TRBD2
size: -
J: TRBJ2-1
V: TRBV7-8
DNA: TGTGCCAGCAGTCGCTCCGGACTAGCGACCTACAATGAGCAGTTCTTC
CDR3: CASSRSGLATYNEQFF

D: TRBD2
size: few
J: TRBJ2-2
V: TRBV7-8
DNA: TGTGCCAGCAGCTTAGATGGCGGGGGGGCAGACACCGGGGAGCTGTTTTTT
CDR3: CASSLDGGGADTGELFF

D: TRBD1
size: once
J: TRBJ2-7
V: TRBV11-2
DNA: TGTGCCAGCATCCCTTGGGGACAGGGGGCCTACGAGCAGTACTTC
CDR3: CASIPWGQGAYEQYF

D: -
size: -
J: TRBJ2-7
V: TRBV5-1
DNA: TGCGCCAGCAGCTTGAACGACGTCTCCTACGAGCAGTACTTC
CDR3: CASSLNDVSYEQYF

D: TRBD2
size: -
J: TRBJ2-2
V: TRBV7-2
DNA: TGTGCCAGCAGCTTACAAGCGGGGGGGAACACCGGGGAGCTGTTTTTT
CDR3: CASSLQAGGNTGELFF

D: -
size: few
J: TRBJ1-6
V: TRBV30
DNA: TGTGCCTGGAGCGCAGGGGTTTGGTCCTATAATTCACCCCTCCACTTT
CDR3: CAWSAGVWSYNSPLHF

D: -
size: -
J: TRBJ1-2
V: TRBV5-6
DNA: TGTGCCAGCAGCCCGGGGTCCCCGGGGGCTAACTATGGCTACACCTTC
CDR3: CASSPGSPGANYGYTF

D: -
size: -
J: TRBJ2-7
V: TRBV18
DNA: TGTGCCAGCTCACATTCAGGGGACGACGAGCAGTACTTC
CDR3: CASSHSGDDEQYF

D: -
size: -
J: TRBJ1-4
V: TRBV4-1
DNA: TGCGCCAGCGCACTAGCAACTAATGAAAAACTGTTTTTT
CDR3: CASALATNEKLFF

D: TRBD1
size: -
J: TRBJ2-7
V: TRBV28
DNA: TGTGCCAGCAGGAGAGGGACAGTTGACCCCTACGAGCAGTACTTC
CDR3: CASRRGTVDPYEQYF

D: -
size: many
J: TRBJ1-5
V: TRBV4-1
DNA: TGCGCCAGCAGCCAATGGGCAGAAGGTCAGCCCCAGCATTTT
CDR3: CASSQWAEGQPQHF

D: -
size: few
J: TRBJ2-2
V: TRBV5-1
DNA: TGCGCCAGCAGCGCCCAGGCTAGCGAAACCGGGGAGCTGTTTTTT
CDR3: CASSAQASETGELFF

D: TRBD1
size: few
J: TRBJ1-4
V: TRBV6-6
DNA: TGTGCCAGCAGATTAGGACAGGGGAATGAAAAACTGTTTTTT
CDR3: CASRLGQGNEKLFF

D: -
size: -
J: TRBJ1-1
V: TRBV5-1
DNA: TGCGCCACCCGGGACGGTTGGAACACTGAAGCTTTCTTT
CDR3: CATRDGWNTEAFF

D: -
size: -
J: TRBJ1-4
V: TRBV6-4
DNA: TGTGCCAGCAGTGACAGACCGCCGATCGCAACTAATGAAAAACTGTTTTTT
CDR3: CASSDRPPIATNEKLFF

D: -
size: -
J: TRBJ1-1
V: TRBV5-6
DNA: TGTGCCAGCAGCCGCCTCTGGACAGTGAACACTGAAGCTTTCTTT
CDR3: CASSRLWTVNTEAFF

D: -
size: -
J: TRBJ1-5
V: TRBV30
DNA: TGTGCCTGGGCCCCGGGTTTTACTCAGCCCCAGCATTTT
CDR3: CAWAPGFTQPQHF

D: TRBD2
size: -
J: TRBJ2-7
V: TRBV7-2
DNA: TGTGCCAGCAGCGGGGGGACTAGCGGCGAGCAGTACTTC
CDR3: CASSGGTSGEQYF

D: -
size: once
J: TRBJ2-7
V: TRBV2
DNA: TGTGCCAGCCATTCGTTCGAGGACACCCTCGCTTTC
CDR3: CASHSFEDTLAF

D: -
size: -
J: TRBJ1-4
V: TRBV9
DNA: TGTGCCAGCAGCGTTTCCCCGGGAGATAATGAAAAACTGTTTTTT
CDR3: CASSVSPGDNEKLFF

D: TRBD1
size: -
J: TRBJ2-2
V: TRBV5-4
DNA: TGTGCCAGCAGCTTCGACAGGGGGAAGACCGGGGAGCTGTTTTTT
CDR3: CASSFDRGKTGELFF

D: -
size: once
J: TRBJ2-3
V: TRBV13
DNA: TGTGCCAGCAGCTTAGGTGGGCAGGGCACAGATACGCAGTATTTT
CDR3: CASSLGGQGTDTQYF

D: -
size: -
J: TRBJ1-3
V: TRBV9
DNA: TGTGCCAGCAGCGCATTGGGGGGGGTGAGGTCTGGAAACACCATATATTTT
CDR3: CASSALGGVRSGNTIYF

D: -
size: -
J: TRBJ1-1
V: TRBV5-6
DNA: TGTGCCAGCACAATTGTAGGTAGAACTGAAGCTTTCTTT
CDR3: CASTIVGRTEAFF

D: -
size: once
J: TRBJ2-7
V: TRBV21-1
DNA: TGTGCCAGCACCAAAGGGACCTACGAGCAGTACTTC
CDR3: CASTKGTYEQYF

D: TRBD2
size: -
J: TRBJ2-1
V: TRBV19
DNA: TGTGCCAGTAGGATCGGGGCCGCGACTAGCGGGGGGGCTAGTGGCAATGAGCAGTTCTTC
CDR3: CASRIGAATSGGASGNEQFF

D: -
size: -
J: TRBJ1-3
V: TRBV5-1
DNA: TGCGCCAGCAGCTTGGCCAAGGGCCCAACTGGAAACACCATATATTTT
CDR3: CASSLAKGPTGNTIYF

D: -
size: -
J: TRBJ2-3
V: TRBV5-1
DNA: TGCGCCAGCAGCTCGTCCCCAGATACGCAGTATTTT
CDR3: CASSSSPDTQYF

D: -
size: -
J: TRBJ2-5
V: TRBV5-1
DNA: TGCGCCAGCAGCTTGGTACCCACTCGGGAAGAGACCCAGTACTTC
CDR3: CASSLVPTREETQYF

D: -
size: -
J: TRBJ1-3
V: TRBV19
DNA: TGTGCCAGTAGTACCCGGGACCGCATTTCCTCTGGAAACACCATATATTTT
CDR3: CASSTRDRISSGNTIYF